The source of this TCR beta chain is a study of T-cell memory formation after mild COVID-19. Study background: Clusters of TCRs were largely donor specific.

This clonotype was seen repeatedly, ten times or more. Its antigen is undetermined. TCRdb re-called the 5' RACE reads through MiXCR, storing one row per CDR3 protein. The sample lists a few hundred thousand distinct CDR3 sequences, roughly an eighth occurring once. Findings and limits, study-wide: The authors left the SARS-CoV-2 specificity of second-wave clones peaking on day 37 unconfirmed. CD4+ contracting clones were mainly CM and EM; CD8+ ones, EMRA. Balance between CD4 and CD8 was seen in clones contracting day 15 to 85, and a CD4+ lean was seen in later expanders.

The germline gives CDR1 LNHNV, CDR2 YYDKDF (reference sequence). CDR3 size: 12 residues. V dropped 5 bases and J dropped 4 bases, with 6 bases sitting between them. The sequence was obtained from a young man who had mild COVID-19 (a few samples of this study predate the infection). Cell type and time point are not known. The source material was PBMCs or a T cell subset sorted from them (not recorded which). The chain employs TRBV15 and TRBJ2-1; D remains unclear. CDR3 DNA: TGTGCCACCAGCTTGGGGTACAATGAGCAGTTCTTC. Translation gives CATSLGYNEQFF.